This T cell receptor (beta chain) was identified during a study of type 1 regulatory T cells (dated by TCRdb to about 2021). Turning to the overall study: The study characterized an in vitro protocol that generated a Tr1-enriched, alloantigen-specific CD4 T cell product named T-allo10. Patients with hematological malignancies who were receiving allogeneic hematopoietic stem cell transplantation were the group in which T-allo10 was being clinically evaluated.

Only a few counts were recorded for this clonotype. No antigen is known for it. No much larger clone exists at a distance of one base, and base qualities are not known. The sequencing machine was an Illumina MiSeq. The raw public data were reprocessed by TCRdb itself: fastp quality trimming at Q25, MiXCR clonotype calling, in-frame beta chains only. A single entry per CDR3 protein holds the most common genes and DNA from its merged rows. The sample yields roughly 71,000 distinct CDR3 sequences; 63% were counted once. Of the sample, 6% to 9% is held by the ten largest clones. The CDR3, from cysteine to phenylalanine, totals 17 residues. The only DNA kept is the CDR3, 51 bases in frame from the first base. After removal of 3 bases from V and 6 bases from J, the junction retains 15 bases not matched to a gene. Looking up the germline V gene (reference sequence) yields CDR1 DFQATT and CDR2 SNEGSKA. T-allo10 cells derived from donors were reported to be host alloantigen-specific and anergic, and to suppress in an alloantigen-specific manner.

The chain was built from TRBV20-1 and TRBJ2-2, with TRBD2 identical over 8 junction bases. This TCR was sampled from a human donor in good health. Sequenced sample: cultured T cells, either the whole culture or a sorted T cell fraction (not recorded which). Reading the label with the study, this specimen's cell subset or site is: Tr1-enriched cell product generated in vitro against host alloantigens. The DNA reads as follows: TGCAGTGCTAGCCCAGCGGGAGTGGGCCTAGGGGCCGGGGAGCTGTTTTTT. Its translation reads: CSASPAGVGLGAGELFF.